The 19 T cell receptor beta chains presented below share a single source sample, sequenced in a study of regulatory T cells in long-lasting Graves disease. As to time point: newly diagnosed GD, antithyroid drugs for less than 3 months. RNA extracted from PBMCs served as the sequencing template. The authors built TCR beta libraries using iRepertoire HTBI primers and Arm-PCR of CDR3 regions. TCRdb re-analysed the multiplex PCR reads in MiXCR, keeping a single row per CDR3 protein. The sample records some 350,000 distinct CDR3 sequences, 15% to 20% being singletons. These same data were also listed under a study on T cells in Graves' hyperthyroidism and ophthalmopathy.

Sequencing was performed on peripheral blood mononuclear cells (PBMCs), taken at new diagnosis, from a patient treated with antithyroid drugs. The receptor set was obtained from a woman aged 18-29 years with Graves disease.

This clonotype was observed at least ten times. V is TRBV3-1 and J is TRBJ2-7, with 16 bases aligning to TRBD2. CDR1 is LGHDT and CDR2 is YNNKEL in the germline V gene (reference sequence). This CDR3 is 16 amino acids long. V dropped 2 bases and J dropped 7; count of bases not matched to a gene: 5. CDR3: CASSQLGTSGRVEQYF. The CDR3 nucleotides read TGTGCCAGCAGCCAACTCGGGACTAGCGGGAGGGTTGAGCAGTACTTC.

This chain joins TRBV12-3 or TRBV12-4 and TRBJ2-3; 13 nucleotides line up with TRBD2. This CDR3 has 16 amino acids. V shed 5 bases and J 6 bases; nucleotides not matched to a gene: 8. CDR3 bases: TGTGCCAGCAGTCCAGGACTAGCGGGGGCCTTGGATACGCAGTATTTT. Translation: CASSPGLAGALDTQYF.

This clonotype was counted a few times. CDR3 region: CASSFEGSIGGELFF. In nucleotides, the CDR3 is TGTGCCAGCAGCTTTGAGGGCAGTATTGGCGGGGAGCTGTTTTTT. This chain uses TRBV11-3 with TRBJ2-2, with D possibly matching TRBD2 (5 bases). Germline V CDR1 and CDR2: SGHNT, YENEEA. The V gene lost 3 bases and the J gene lost 7 bases, with 15 bases spanning the gap. The CDR3 runs 15 residues.

The rearrangement uses TRBV15 and TRBJ1-1, with no clear D. CDR3 length: 13 amino acids. V lost 3 bases to trimming and J lost 1 base, with 6 bases between them. The germline V gene has CDR1 LNHNV and CDR2 YYDKDF (reference sequence). In DNA form, the CDR3 reads TGTGCCACCAGCAGGGACCGGAACACTGAAGCTTTCTTT. Translation: CATSRDRNTEAFF.

This clonotype was recorded at least ten times. J is TRBJ2-7 and V is TRBV18; TRBD1 aligns across 8 bases. The CDR3 totals 15 residues. The V and J ends lost 3 bases and 3 bases, in that order; junction bases with no gene match: 7. CDR1 is KGHSH and CDR2 is LQKENI in the germline V gene. Written as DNA, the CDR3 is TGTGCCAGCTCACCCCCAGGGGGCGCTTTCTACGAGCAGTACTTC. It specifies CASSPPGGAFYEQYF.

J is TRBJ1-2 and V is TRBV12-3 or TRBV12-4, with 7 bases that match TRBD1. Trimming cost V 7 bases and J 4 bases; bases outside gene matches: 6. The CDR3 runs 13 residues. CDR3 region: CASTPGDSYGYTF. Here the CDR3 DNA reads TGTGCCAGCACCCCCGGGGACAGCTATGGCTACACCTTC.

This clonotype was picked up many times. V is TRBV28 and J is TRBJ2-3; D is uncertain. Germline values: CDR1 MDHEN, CDR2 SYDVKM. The CDR3 is 15 residues long. Trimming took off 1 base at V and 0 bases at J, with 8 bases between the two ends. CDR3: CASSLFAASTDTQYF. CDR3 DNA: TGTGCCAGCAGTTTATTCGCGGCTAGCACAGATACGCAGTATTTT.

This clonotype came up a few times. The J gene is TRBJ2-1, the V gene TRBV4-1, with 8 nucleotides matching TRBD2. CDR1 is MGHRA, CDR2 YSYEKL, per germline. Trimming at V came to 2 bases and at J to 6 bases, leaving 9 bases not matched to a gene. This CDR3 comprises 16 residues. The CDR3 bases are TGCGCCAGCAGCCAACCCGGGAGGGCCCGGGGCAATGAGCAGTTCTTC. Translated, it gives CASSQPGRARGNEQFF.

This clonotype has only a few counts. This sequence joins TRBV20-1 and TRBJ2-7; the D call may be TRBD1 or TRBD2 (7 bases each). Germline V CDR1 and CDR2: DFQATT, SNEGSKA (reference sequence). The CDR3 consists of 14 residues. CDR3 DNA sequence: TGCTGCCCTAGGGGGCGGGGGAGCTCCTACGAGCAGTACTTC. Translating it yields CCPRGRGSSYEQYF.

This clonotype appeared many times. This chain uses TRBV6-5 with TRBJ2-1; 8 bases match TRBD1. Trimming removed 4 bases from V and 11 bases from J; junction bases left unmatched: 13. CDR3 length equals 15 residues. CDR1 and CDR2 from the germline V gene are MNHEY and SVGAGI. CDR3 in DNA: TGTGCCAGCAGTTTCCTCGGACAGGGTATCGTACAGCAGTTCTTC. The encoded protein is CASSFLGQGIVQQFF.

This clonotype occurred many times. The V and J genes are TRBV20-1 and TRBJ2-7; TRBD1 aligns across 9 bases. After removal of 6 bases from V and 2 bases from J, the junction contained 5 bases not matched to a gene. This CDR3 has 13 residues. The germline CDR1 and CDR2 sequences are DFQATT and SNEGSKA (reference sequence). DNA of the CDR3: TGCAGTGCCGGGACAGGGACCGCCTACGAGCAGTACTTC. Translating it yields CSAGTGTAYEQYF.

This clonotype was seen repeatedly, ten times or more. The chain carries TRBV18 and TRBJ1-6; 8 bases are shared with TRBD1. The CDR3 sequence is 17 residues long. CDR1 and CDR2 from the germline V gene are KGHSH and LQKENI. Unmatched junction bases numbered 9, after V lost 1 base and J lost 7 bases. The CDR3 sequence: CASSPLRVGQVNSPLHF. CDR3 nucleotide sequence: TGTGCCAGCTCACCACTGCGGGTGGGACAGGTCAATTCACCCCTCCACTTT.

In its sample, this clonotype was seen many times. The genes are TRBV11-2 and TRBJ2-7, with 7 bases lining up with TRBD1. Trimming cost V 3 bases and J 2 bases; bases outside gene matches: 1. The CDR3 runs to 13 residues. CDR1 and CDR2 (germline): SGHAT, FQNNGV. The CDR3 region is CASSFRGTYEQYF. CDR3 nucleotide sequence: TGTGCCAGCAGCTTCAGGGGGACCTACGAGCAGTACTTC.

The rearrangement links TRBV14 to TRBJ1-6; D not certain. This CDR3 is built from 13 residues. The germline gives CDR1 SGHDN, CDR2 FVKESK. The V end was cut by 6 bases, the J end by 6 bases, with 9 bases between. In DNA, the CDR3 is TGTGCCAGCAGAGGACGGTCTAATTCACCCCTCCACTTT. Translated, it gives CASRGRSNSPLHF.

This clonotype has only a few counts. V is TRBV11-3 and J is TRBJ1-1; no definite D call. CDR3 size: 13 residues. V was clipped by 0 bases and J by 5 bases, with 7 bases between them. CDR1 and CDR2 from the germline V gene are SGHNT and YENEEA. CDR3 sequence (DNA): TGTGCCAGCAGCTTAGATTGGAGGACTGAAGCTTTCTTT. This sequence encodes CASSLDWRTEAFF.

This clonotype was seen only a few times. A clone one base away is much larger, so this may be a read error. The V gene is TRBV2, the J gene TRBJ2-2; weak D call: TRBD2 (6 bases). The CDR3 runs 14 residues. Germline CDR1 is SNHLY and CDR2 is FYNNEI. The chain's CDR3 is CASKYSGGAGEPFF. CDR3 sequence (DNA): TGTGCCAGCAAATATAGCGGAGGGGCCGGGGAGCCGTTTTTT.

The table lists this clonotype with many counts. The chain uses TRBV4-2 and TRBJ2-3; D is perhaps TRBD2 (6 bases). The CDR3 consists of 14 residues. V lost 1 base and J lost 4, with 9 bases in between. Per germline, CDR1 LGHNA and CDR2 YNFKEQ. The CDR3 DNA is TGTGCCAGCAGCCAAGGGGGGGAGGCAGATACGCAGTATTTT. Protein: CASSQGGEADTQYF.

This clonotype was seen many times. The rearrangement links TRBV15 to TRBJ2-3; 8 bases line up with TRBD1. CDR3 size: 15 residues. V lost 5 bases to trimming and J lost 3 bases; unmatched junction nucleotides: 7. The germline gives CDR1 LNHNV, CDR2 YYDKDF (reference sequence). The CDR3 here is CATSGPGGRTDTQYF. The CDR3 DNA reads TGTGCCACCAGCGGGCCAGGGGGCCGGACAGATACGCAGTATTTT.

This clonotype was recorded at least ten times. This chain links TRBV30 with TRBJ2-3, with D perhaps matching TRBD1 (5 bases). Germline V gene data show CDR1 as GTSNPN and CDR2 as SVGIG (reference sequence). The CDR3 totals 13 residues. Trimming removed 3 bases at V and 5 bases at J, with 12 bases between. The CDR3 DNA is TGTGCCTGGAGGACAGCCCTTCTAGATACGCAGTATTTT. Its translation is CAWRTALLDTQYF.